This T cell receptor gamma chain was recorded in a study of Vδ1+ human thymocytes. The template was reverse-transcribed extracted RNA. CDR3 amplicons came from multiplex PCR with pooled V-gene forward and constant-region reverse primers. With CATT, TCRdb re-called clones from the multiplex PCR reads. This sample carries 9,500 to 13,000 gamma-chain clones, around 40% of them seen once, and the ten largest clones take roughly 2%. Points from the study as a whole: Around 18% of thymic delta-chain sequences were Vdelta2, with few Vdelta3, unlike blood Vdelta1+ controls. Highly polyclonal TRG and TRD repertoires with Gaussian CDR3 length distributions appeared in thymus. Unexpected Vdelta2 sequences could cause misinterpretation of bulk repertoire data.

Trimming removed 0 bases from V and 12 bases from J; junction bases left unmatched: 11. CDR1 is GITISATS, CDR2 ISYDGTV, per germline (reference sequence). The CDR3 length is 13 residues. This clone was seen a few times. Its target is unknown. The sequenced sample was Vdelta1+ gamma-delta thymocytes from the thymus. Subset meaning: FACS-sorted CD3+ TCRalphabeta- TCRVdelta1+ TCRVdelta2- thymocytes. The rearrangement joins TRGV9 to TRGJ1 or TRGJ2. This TCR was recovered from a boy younger than two who had congenital heart surgery. CDR3 loop: CALWEVKRRRKLF. CDR3 sequence (DNA): TGTGCCTTGTGGGAGGTGAAGCGGCGAAGGAAACTCTTT.